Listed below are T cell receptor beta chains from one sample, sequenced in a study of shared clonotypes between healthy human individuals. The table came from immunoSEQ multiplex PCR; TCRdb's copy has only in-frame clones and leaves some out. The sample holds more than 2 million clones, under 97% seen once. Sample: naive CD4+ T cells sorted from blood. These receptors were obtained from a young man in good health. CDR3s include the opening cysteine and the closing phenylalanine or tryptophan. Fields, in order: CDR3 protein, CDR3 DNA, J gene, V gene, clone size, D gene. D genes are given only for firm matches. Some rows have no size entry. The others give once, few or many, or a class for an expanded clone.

CASSWTVGSSYEQYF,TGTGCCAGCAGCTGGACGGTTGGTAGCTCCTACGAGCAGTACTTC,TRBJ2-7,TRBV11-2,.,.
CAWSRGGSAYEQYF,TGTGCCTGGAGTAGGGGGGGCTCCGCCTACGAGCAGTACTTC,TRBJ2-7,TRBV30,.,.
CASSVGGGRSTDTQYF,TGTGCCAGCAGCGTAGGTGGGGGCCGGAGCACAGATACGCAGTATTTT,TRBJ2-3,TRBV9,.,.
CASSQEGPGTILGNQPQHF,TGCGCCAGCAGCCAAGAGGGCCCCGGGACGATTCTTGGCAATCAGCCCCAGCATTTT,TRBJ1-5,TRBV4-1,.,.
CASSIHAASTGELFF,TGTGCCAGTAGTATACATGCTGCCTCAACCGGGGAGCTGTTTTTT,TRBJ2-2,TRBV19,.,.
CASSNHRGPYNEQFF,TGTGCCAGCAGTAACCACAGGGGGCCCTACAATGAGCAGTTCTTC,TRBJ2-1,TRBV2,.,TRBD1
CASGSYRLLYEQFF,TGTGCTAGTGGTAGCTACAGGCTCCTCTATGAGCAGTTCTTC,TRBJ2-1,TRBV12-5,.,.
CASSPVDRPSYGYTF,TGTGCCAGCAGCCCCGTTGACAGGCCTAGCTATGGCTACACCTTC,TRBJ1-2,TRBV28,.,.
CASRTPGQAVNYGYTF,TGTGCCAGCAGGACACCGGGACAGGCTGTGAACTATGGCTACACCTTC,TRBJ1-2,TRBV28,.,TRBD1
CASSPLSIGATFMNTEAFF,TGTGCCAGCAGCCCACTTTCAATCGGGGCGACGTTCATGAACACTGAAGCTTTCTTT,TRBJ1-1,TRBV11-2,.,.
CAWSVDRVSAGELFF,TGTGCCTGGAGTGTAGACCGTGTATCGGCCGGGGAGCTGTTTTTT,TRBJ2-2,TRBV30,.,.
CASSQTGVNTGELFF,TGCGCCAGCAGCCAGACAGGGGTGAACACCGGGGAGCTGTTTTTT,TRBJ2-2,TRBV5-1,.,TRBD1
CAWSTGAGNQPQHF,TGTGCCTGGAGTACGGGGGCGGGCAATCAGCCCCAGCATTTT,TRBJ1-5,TRBV30,.,.
CASSLEFEGETQYF,TGTGCCAGCAGCTTAGAATTCGAGGGGGAGACCCAGTACTTC,TRBJ2-5,TRBV11-2,.,.
CASSLGVAGETGELFF,TGTGCCAGCAGCTTAGGGGTAGCGGGGGAGACCGGGGAGCTGTTTTTT,TRBJ2-2,TRBV7-8,.,TRBD2
CASSKRQGLSYNEQFF,TGTGCCAGCAGTAAAAGACAGGGACTCTCCTACAATGAGCAGTTCTTC,TRBJ2-1,TRBV27,.,.
CASSLMDSFSEQYF,TGTGCCAGCAGCCTAATGGACTCCTTCTCCGAGCAGTACTTC,TRBJ2-7,TRBV7-6,.,.
CASNRDRGEETQYF,TGTGCCAGCAACCGGGACAGGGGAGAAGAGACCCAGTACTTC,TRBJ2-5,TRBV2,once,TRBD1
CASSIVPRGHGYTF,TGTGCCAGTAGTATAGTCCCCAGGGGACATGGCTACACCTTC,TRBJ1-2,TRBV19,.,.
CASSPPSLAQETQYF,TGTGCCAGCTCACCACCGTCCCTAGCGCAAGAGACCCAGTACTTC,TRBJ2-5,TRBV18,.,.
CASRQQGFDYEQYF,TGTGCCAGCAGACAACAGGGCTTTGACTACGAGCAGTACTTC,TRBJ2-7,TRBV27,once,.
CASSLNPGDTIYF,TGTGCCAGCAGCTTGAACCCTGGGGACACCATATATTTT,TRBJ1-3,TRBV7-2,.,.
CSVGPTTPNEQFF,TGCAGCGTGGGACCTACGACCCCCAATGAGCAGTTCTTC,TRBJ2-1,TRBV29-1,.,.
CASSSAPDRGKDEQYF,TGTGCCAGCAGCTCGGCCCCCGACAGGGGCAAGGACGAGCAGTACTTC,TRBJ2-7,TRBV5-4,.,TRBD1
CASSAGQAASYEQYF,TGCGCCAGCAGCGCGGGACAGGCAGCCTCCTACGAGCAGTACTTC,TRBJ2-7,TRBV5-1,.,TRBD1
CASSLGQGSPLHF,TGTGCCAGCAGCTTAGGACAGGGGTCACCCCTCCACTTT,TRBJ1-6,TRBV7-8,.,TRBD1
CASSSPRDNSYEQYF,TGTGCCAGCAGCTCCCCCCGGGACAACTCCTACGAGCAGTACTTC,TRBJ2-7,TRBV5-4,.,.